This TCR beta chain was identified during a study of Ad26.COV2.S vaccination and SARS-CoV-2 variants. On the study more broadly: As a participant in COV1001, the donor was in the Ad26.COV2.S trial arm. Broader study findings: Ad26.COV2.S recipients had broader spike-specific TCRs (P = 0.0014).

To note about this clone: No antigen is known for it.

Trimming took 4 bases from V and 7 from J; bases not matched to a gene: 10. This CDR3 spans 15 amino acids. Germline CDR1 and CDR2: SGHRS and YFSETQ. Documented treatment: 19 received Ad26.COV2.S at low or high dose, single or two shots; about 5 received placebo; per-sample allocation not given. Repertoires come from day 63 after the first vaccine or placebo injection. Generated by immunoSEQ multiplex PCR, the TCRdb table keeps only in-frame clones and is missing some. In the table there are 300,000 to 350,000 clones, approximately 86% of which are singletons. The chain couples TRBV5-1 to TRBJ1-1; 10 nucleotides line up with TRBD1. This TCR derives from a person between 18 and 60 years old who received the Ad26.COV2.S COVID-19 vaccine or a placebo. The sequencing here drew on peripheral blood, taken in a trial of Ad26.COV2.S vaccine versus placebo. CDR3 protein: CASSPEPTGGGEAFF. CDR3 coding DNA: TGCGCCAGCAGCCCGGAACCGACAGGGGGCGGTGAAGCTTTCTTT.